The subject of this entry is one T cell receptor beta chain. Its antigen remains unknown. Time point given: pre-treatment baseline. This specimen belongs to a study of blood T cell dynamics during melanoma immunotherapy. Study outcomes and limitations: The study could not tell melanoma-specific clones from general immune activation.

V gave up 6 bases and J gave up 8 bases, with 16 bases separating them. Germline V lookup: CDR1 SNHLY, CDR2 FYNNEI. The CDR3 sequence is 14 residues long. TCRdb's table, derived via immunoSEQ multiplex PCR, lists solely in-frame clones and lacks some. The top ten hold around 9.1% of the sample, which has fewer than 11,000 clones, around 89% seen once. The chain uses TRBV2 and TRBJ2-2; tentatively, D is TRBD1 (6 bases). The sequence derives from a human donor with melanoma. Sequencing used blood, obtained from a patient treated with checkpoint blockade. The CDR3 spells CASSEGVPSGELFF. CDR3 DNA sequence: TGTGCCAGCAGCGAGGGGGTTCCTTCGGGGGAGCTGTTTTTT.